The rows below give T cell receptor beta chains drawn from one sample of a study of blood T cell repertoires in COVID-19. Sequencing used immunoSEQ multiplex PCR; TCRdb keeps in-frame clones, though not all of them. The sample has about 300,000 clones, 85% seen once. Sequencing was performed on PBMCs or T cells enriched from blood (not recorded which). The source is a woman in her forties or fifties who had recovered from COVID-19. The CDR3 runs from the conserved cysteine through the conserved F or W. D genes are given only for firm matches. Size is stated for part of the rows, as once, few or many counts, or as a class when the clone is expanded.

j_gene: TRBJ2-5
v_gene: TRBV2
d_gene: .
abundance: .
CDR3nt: TGTGCCAGCAGTGAATGGAGCCAAGAGACCCAGTACTTC
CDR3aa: CASSEWSQETQYF

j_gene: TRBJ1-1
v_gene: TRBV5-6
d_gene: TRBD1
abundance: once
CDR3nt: TGTGCCAGCAGCTTCGGGACAGGGGAAACTGAAGCTTTCTTT
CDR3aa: CASSFGTGETEAFF

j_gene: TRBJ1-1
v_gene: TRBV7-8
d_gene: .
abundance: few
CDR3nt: TGTGCCAGCCGCCCTTTTATAAGCGAGAACACTGAAGCTTTCTTT
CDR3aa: CASRPFISENTEAFF

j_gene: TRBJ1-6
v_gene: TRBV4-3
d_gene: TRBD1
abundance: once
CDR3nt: TGCGCCAGCAGCCAAGGGACAGGGGGCAATTCACCCCTCCACTTT
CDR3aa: CASSQGTGGNSPLHF

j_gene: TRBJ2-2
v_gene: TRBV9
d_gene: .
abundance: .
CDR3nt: TGTGCCAGCAGCGTAGGGGCAGTAAACACCGGGGAGCTGTTTTTT
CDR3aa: CASSVGAVNTGELFF

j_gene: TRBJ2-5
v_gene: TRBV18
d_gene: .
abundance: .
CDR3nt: TGTGCCAGCTCAACATTTCTGGGCTCCCAAGAGACCCAGTACTTC
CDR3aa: CASSTFLGSQETQYF

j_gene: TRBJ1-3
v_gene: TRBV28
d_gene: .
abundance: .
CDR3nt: TGTGCCAGCGAGTCTGCCTCTGGAAACACCATATATTTT
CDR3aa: CASESASGNTIYF

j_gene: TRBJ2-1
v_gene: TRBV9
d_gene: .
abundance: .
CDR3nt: TGTGCCAGCAGCGCCCAGAAGACAGCTATCTCCTACAATGAGCAGTTCTTC
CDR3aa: CASSAQKTAISYNEQFF

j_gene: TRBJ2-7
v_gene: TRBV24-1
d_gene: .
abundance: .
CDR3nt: TGTGCCACCAGCCGGGGGGCGAAAAACGAGCAGTACTTC
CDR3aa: CATSRGAKNEQYF

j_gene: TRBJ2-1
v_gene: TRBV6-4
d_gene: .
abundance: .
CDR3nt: TGTGCCAGCAGTTCCAACCACGGCAATGAGCAGTTCTTC
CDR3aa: CASSSNHGNEQFF

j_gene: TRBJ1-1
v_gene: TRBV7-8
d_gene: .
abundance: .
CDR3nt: TGTGCCAGCAGCTTAGCTCAGGGGAACACTGAAGCTTTCTTT
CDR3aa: CASSLAQGNTEAFF

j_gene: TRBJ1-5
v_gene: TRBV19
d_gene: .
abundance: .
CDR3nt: TGTGCCAGTAGCCTTCGGGAGGATCAGCCCCAGCATTTT
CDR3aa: CASSLREDQPQHF

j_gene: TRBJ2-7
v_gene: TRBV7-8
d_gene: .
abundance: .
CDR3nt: TGTGCCAGCAGCTTAGAGGCCAGGGGCGGGTACGAGCAGTACTTC
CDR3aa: CASSLEARGGYEQYF

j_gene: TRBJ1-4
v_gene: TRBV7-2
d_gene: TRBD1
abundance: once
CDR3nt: TGTGCCAGCAGCCGCCAGGGGGTATCTAATGAAAAACTGTTTTTT
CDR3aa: CASSRQGVSNEKLFF

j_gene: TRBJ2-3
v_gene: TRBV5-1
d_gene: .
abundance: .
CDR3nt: TGCGCCAGCAGCGCGGGGGACACCACAGATACGCAGTATTTT
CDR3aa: CASSAGDTTDTQYF

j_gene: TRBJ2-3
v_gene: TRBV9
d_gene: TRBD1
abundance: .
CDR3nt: TGTGCCAGCAGCGTCCGACAGGGGTCTAGCACAGATACGCAGTATTTT
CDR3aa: CASSVRQGSSTDTQYF

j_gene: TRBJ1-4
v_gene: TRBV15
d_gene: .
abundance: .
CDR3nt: TGTGCCACCAGCAGAGAGGGCAGGGGTGCAACTAATGAAAAACTGTTTTTT
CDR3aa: CATSREGRGATNEKLFF

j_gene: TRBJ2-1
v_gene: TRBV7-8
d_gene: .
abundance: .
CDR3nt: TGTGCCAGCAGCTTAGAGTCCCCAGGGGTCTACAATGAGCAGTTCTTC
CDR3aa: CASSLESPGVYNEQFF

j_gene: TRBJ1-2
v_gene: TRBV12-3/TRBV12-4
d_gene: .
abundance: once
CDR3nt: TGTGCCAGCAAAATGGGGGGGCTGCTTGGCTACACCTTC
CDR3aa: CASKMGGLLGYTF

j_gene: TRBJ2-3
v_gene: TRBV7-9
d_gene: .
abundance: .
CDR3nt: TGTGCCAGCAGCTCCGGTAGCACAGATACGCAGTATTTT
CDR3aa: CASSSGSTDTQYF

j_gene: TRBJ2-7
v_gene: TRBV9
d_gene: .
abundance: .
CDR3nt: TGTGCCAGCAGCCCTGGACTTGCTAACTCCTACGAGCAGTACTTC
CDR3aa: CASSPGLANSYEQYF

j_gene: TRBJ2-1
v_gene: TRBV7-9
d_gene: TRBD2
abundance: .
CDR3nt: TGTGCCAGCAGTCCGGGGGGAGACGCCTACAATGAGCAGTTCTTC
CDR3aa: CASSPGGDAYNEQFF

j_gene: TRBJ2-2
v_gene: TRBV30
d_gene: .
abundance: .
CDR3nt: TGTGCCTGGAGTGTAATTCCTGGGGAGCTGTTTTTT
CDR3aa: CAWSVIPGELFF

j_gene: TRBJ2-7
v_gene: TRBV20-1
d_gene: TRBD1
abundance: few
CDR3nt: TGCAGTGCTAGTCCCCCCACACAGGGGAACGAGCAGTACTTC
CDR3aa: CSASPPTQGNEQYF

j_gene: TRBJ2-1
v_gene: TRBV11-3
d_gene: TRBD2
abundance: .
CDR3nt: TGTGCCAGCAGCTCCGGGACTAGCGGAAGCTACAATGAGCAGTTCTTC
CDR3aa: CASSSGTSGSYNEQFF

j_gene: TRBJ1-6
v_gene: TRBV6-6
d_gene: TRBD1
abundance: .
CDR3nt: TGTGCCAGCAGACAGGGGGCTAGCATTTCACCCCTCCACTTT
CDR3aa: CASRQGASISPLHF

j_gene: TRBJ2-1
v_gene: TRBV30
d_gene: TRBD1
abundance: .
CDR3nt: TGTGCCTGGAGTGTACTAGGACAGGGGGTACAGTTCTTC
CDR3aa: CAWSVLGQGVQFF

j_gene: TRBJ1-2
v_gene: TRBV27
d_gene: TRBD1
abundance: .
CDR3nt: TGTGCCAGCAGAGGGACAGGGGGTTTCTCCTACACCTTC
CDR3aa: CASRGTGGFSYTF

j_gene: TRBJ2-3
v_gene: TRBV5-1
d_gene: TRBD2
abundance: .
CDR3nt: TGCGCCAGCCTAGCGGCCCTTAGCACAGATACGCAGTATTTT
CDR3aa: CASLAALSTDTQYF

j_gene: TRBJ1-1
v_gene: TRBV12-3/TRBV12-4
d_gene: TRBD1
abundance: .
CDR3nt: TGTGCCAGCAGTGCAGGGGGGAACACTGAAGCTTTCTTT
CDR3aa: CASSAGGNTEAFF

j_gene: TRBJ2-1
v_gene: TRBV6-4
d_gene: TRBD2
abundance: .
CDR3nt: TGTGCCAGCAGTGTGAGCGGGGGGGCCTTTGGTGAGCAGTTCTTC
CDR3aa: CASSVSGGAFGEQFF

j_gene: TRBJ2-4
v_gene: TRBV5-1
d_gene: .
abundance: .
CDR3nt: TGCGCCAGCAGCTTGGGGGGCGCGGGGAAAAACATTCAGTACTTC
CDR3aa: CASSLGGAGKNIQYF

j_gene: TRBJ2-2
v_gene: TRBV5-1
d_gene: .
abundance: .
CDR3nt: TGCGCCAGCAGCTTGGGTCTACAGGGTTGGGACACCGGGGAGCTGTTTTTT
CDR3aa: CASSLGLQGWDTGELFF

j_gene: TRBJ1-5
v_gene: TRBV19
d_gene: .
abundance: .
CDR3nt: TGTGCCAGTAGTGTTCACCGGGACACCTATAGCAATCAGCCCCAGCATTTT
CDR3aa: CASSVHRDTYSNQPQHF

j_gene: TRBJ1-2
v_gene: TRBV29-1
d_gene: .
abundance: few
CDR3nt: TGCAGCGTTGTGCTTGCGGTTAACTATGGCTACACCTTC
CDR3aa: CSVVLAVNYGYTF

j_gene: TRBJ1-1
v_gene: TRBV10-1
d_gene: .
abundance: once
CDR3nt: TGCGCCAGCAGTGAGTTTGTGGGCTCGGACACTGAAGCTTTCTTT
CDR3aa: CASSEFVGSDTEAFF

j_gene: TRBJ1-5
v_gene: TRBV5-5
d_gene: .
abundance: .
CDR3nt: TGTGCCAGCAGCTTGGTGGCAGGGGCTAGCAATCAGCCCCAGCATTTT
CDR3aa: CASSLVAGASNQPQHF

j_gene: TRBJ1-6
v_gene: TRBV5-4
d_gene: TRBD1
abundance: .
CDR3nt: TGTGCCAGCAGAACCGGGACAGGCCATAATTCACCCCTCCACTTT
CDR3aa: CASRTGTGHNSPLHF

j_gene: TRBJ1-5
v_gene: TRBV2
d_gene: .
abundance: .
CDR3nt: TGTGCCAGCTGTTTAACAGTCAATCAGCCCCAGCATTTT
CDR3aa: CASCLTVNQPQHF

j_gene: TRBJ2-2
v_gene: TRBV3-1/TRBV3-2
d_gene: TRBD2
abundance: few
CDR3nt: TGTGCCAGCACCCTCTCTAGCGGGGTTGGCGGGGAGCTGTTTTTT
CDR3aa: CASTLSSGVGGELFF

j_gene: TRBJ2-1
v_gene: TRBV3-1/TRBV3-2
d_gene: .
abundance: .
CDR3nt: TGTGCCAGCAGCCGTTTAGCGGCCTCCTACAATGAGCAGTTCTTC
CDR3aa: CASSRLAASYNEQFF

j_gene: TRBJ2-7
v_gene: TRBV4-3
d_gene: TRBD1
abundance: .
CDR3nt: TGCGCCAGCAGCCCGACAGGGTCCTACGAGCAGTACTTC
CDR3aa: CASSPTGSYEQYF

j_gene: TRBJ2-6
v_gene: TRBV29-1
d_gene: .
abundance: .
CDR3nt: TGCAGCGCCGTGACAGACTCTGGGGCCAACGTCCTGACTTTC
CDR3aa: CSAVTDSGANVLTF

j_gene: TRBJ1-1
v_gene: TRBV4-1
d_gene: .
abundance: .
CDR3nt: TGCGCCAGCAGCCAGGGTTACAGGGCGGGCGGGCCTGAAGCTTTCTTT
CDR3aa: CASSQGYRAGGPEAFF

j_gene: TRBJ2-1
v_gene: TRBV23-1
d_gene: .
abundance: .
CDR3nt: TGCGCCAGCAGTCCTCCCACCCCTATAGTATACAATGAGCAGTTCTTC
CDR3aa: CASSPPTPIVYNEQFF

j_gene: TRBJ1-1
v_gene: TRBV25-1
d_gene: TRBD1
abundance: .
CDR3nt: TGTGCCAGCAGTGACCAGGGGGACACTGAAGCTTTCTTT
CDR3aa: CASSDQGDTEAFF

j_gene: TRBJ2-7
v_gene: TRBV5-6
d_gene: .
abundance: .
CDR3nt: TGTGCCAGCAGCTTGGAGGCAGGGGTTTTCTACGAGCAGTACTTC
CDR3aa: CASSLEAGVFYEQYF

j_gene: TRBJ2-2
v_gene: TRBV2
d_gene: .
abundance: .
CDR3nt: TGTGCCAGCAGAGACCGGACAACCGGGGAGCTGTTTTTT
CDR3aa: CASRDRTTGELFF

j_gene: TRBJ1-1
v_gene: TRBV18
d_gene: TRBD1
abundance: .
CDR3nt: TGTGCCAGCTCTCGACAGGGTAACTCTGAAGCTTTCTTT
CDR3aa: CASSRQGNSEAFF

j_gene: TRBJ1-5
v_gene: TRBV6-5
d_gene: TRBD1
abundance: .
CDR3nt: TGTGCCAGCCTTCCGACAGGGGGGTTTTTGCCCCAGCATTTT
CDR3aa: CASLPTGGFLPQHF

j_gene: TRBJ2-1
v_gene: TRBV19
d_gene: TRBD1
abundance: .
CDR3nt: TGTGCCAGTAGTAAAACAACAGGGGCCCCAATCTACAATGAGCAGTTCTTC
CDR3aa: CASSKTTGAPIYNEQFF

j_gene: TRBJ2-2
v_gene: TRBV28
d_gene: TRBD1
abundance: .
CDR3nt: TGTGCCACCGTACGAGACAGGGCGAACACCGGGGAGCTGTTTTTT
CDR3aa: CATVRDRANTGELFF

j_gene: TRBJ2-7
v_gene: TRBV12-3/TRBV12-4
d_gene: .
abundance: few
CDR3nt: TGTGCCAGCAGTTGGGGGGATAGCTACGAGCAGTACTTC
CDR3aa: CASSWGDSYEQYF

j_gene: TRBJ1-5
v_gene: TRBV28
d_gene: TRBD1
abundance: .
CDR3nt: TGTGCCAGCATTCCCCAGGGGACCAGGGGGCACCAGCCCCAGCATTTT
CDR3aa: CASIPQGTRGHQPQHF

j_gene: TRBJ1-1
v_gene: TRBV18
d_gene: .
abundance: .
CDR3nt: TGTGCCAGCTCACCCGGGGGGGGCAGGAACACTGAAGCTTTCTTT
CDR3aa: CASSPGGGRNTEAFF